This T cell receptor (beta chain) was retrieved from a study of shared clonotypes between healthy human individuals. Looking at the study overall: Every donor yielded three CD4 naive, three CD4 memory, two CD8 naive and one CD8 memory plate.

To note about this clone: Its cognate antigen is unknown.

Assay execution took place at the deep level. Here immunoSEQ multiplex PCR was the method, and the copy in TCRdb shows in-frame clones only, minus some. This sample carries about 320,000 clones, around 87% of them seen once, and the ten largest clones take 15% to 20%. Overall study findings and caveats: Sharing across four donors was highest in naive CD4 (roughly 5%) and lowest in memory CD8 (around 0.4%). Clonotypes which were not shared had lower generation probabilities than clonotypes that all four donors shared.

Germline V gives CDR1 SEHNR, CDR2 FQNEAQ (reference sequence). V was trimmed by 5 bases and J by 0 bases, leaving 8 bases between them. This CDR3 spans 14 amino acids. V usage is TRBV7-9 and J usage is TRBJ2-1; D gene ambiguous. This receptor was obtained from a young man in good health. The sequenced sample consisted of memory CD8+ T cells sorted from blood. Subset noted: CD45RO+ cells pooled with CCR7-negative TemRA cells. This CDR3 reads CASSGFSSYNEQFF. The CDR3 DNA reads as TGTGCCAGCAGCGGGTTTAGCTCCTACAATGAGCAGTTCTTC.